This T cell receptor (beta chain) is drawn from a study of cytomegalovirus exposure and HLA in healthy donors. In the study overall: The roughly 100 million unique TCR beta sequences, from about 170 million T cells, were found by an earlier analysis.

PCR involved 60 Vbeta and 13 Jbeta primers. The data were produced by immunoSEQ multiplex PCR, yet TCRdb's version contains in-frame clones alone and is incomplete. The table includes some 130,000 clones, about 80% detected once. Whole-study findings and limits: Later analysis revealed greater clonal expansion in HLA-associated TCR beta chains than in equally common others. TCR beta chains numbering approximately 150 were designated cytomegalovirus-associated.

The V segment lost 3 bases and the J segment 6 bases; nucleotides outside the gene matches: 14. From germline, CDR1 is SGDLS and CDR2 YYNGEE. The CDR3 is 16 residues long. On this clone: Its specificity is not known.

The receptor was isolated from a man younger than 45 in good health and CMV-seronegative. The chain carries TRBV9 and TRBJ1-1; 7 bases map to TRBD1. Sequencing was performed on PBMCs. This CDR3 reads CASSEGDSDLVSEAFF. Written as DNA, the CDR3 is TGTGCCAGCAGCGAGGGGGACAGCGATTTGGTCTCTGAAGCTTTCTTT.